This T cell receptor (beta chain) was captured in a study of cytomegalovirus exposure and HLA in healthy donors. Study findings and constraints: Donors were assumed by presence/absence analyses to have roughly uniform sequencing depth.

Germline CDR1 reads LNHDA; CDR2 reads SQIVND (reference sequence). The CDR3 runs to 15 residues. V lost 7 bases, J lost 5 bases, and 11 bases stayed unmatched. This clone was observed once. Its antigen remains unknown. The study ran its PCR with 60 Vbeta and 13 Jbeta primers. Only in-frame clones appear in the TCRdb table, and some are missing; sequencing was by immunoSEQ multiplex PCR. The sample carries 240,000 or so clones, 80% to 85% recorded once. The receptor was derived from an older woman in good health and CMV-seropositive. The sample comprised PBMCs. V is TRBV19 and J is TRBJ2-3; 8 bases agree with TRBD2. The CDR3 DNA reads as TGTGCCAGTACCAACAGCGGGGGCATCGGAGATACGCAGTATTTT. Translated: CASTNSGGIGDTQYF.